Listed here are 21 T cell receptor beta chains from one sample, sequenced in a study of blood T cell repertoires in COVID-19. The protocol was immunoSEQ multiplex PCR, while the TCRdb copy is restricted to in-frame clones and leaves out a portion. The table records about 73,000 clones, around 80% of them present only once. Sequencing was performed on peripheral blood. Receptors were obtained from a man in his fifties with active COVID-19.

The chain uses TRBV6-5 and TRBJ2-2; 7 nucleotides align to TRBD1. The V segment lost 6 bases and the J segment 5 bases; nucleotides outside the gene matches: 3. The V gene's germline CDR1 is MNHEY and CDR2 SVGAGI. This CDR3 is built from 13 residues. The CDR3 reads CASRTTGTGELFF. The CDR3 DNA is TGTGCCAGCAGGACGACAGGGACCGGGGAGCTGTTTTTT.

The chain couples TRBV5-1 to TRBJ2-2; D perhaps matches TRBD2 (5 bases). Germline CDR1 SGHRS, CDR2 YFSETQ. The CDR3 is 15 amino acids. Trimming removed 5 bases from V and 3 bases from J, with 14 bases in between. This CDR3 is CASSYNSDDTGELFF. DNA for the CDR3: TGCGCCAGCAGTTATAATAGCGATGACACCGGGGAGCTGTTTTTT. Full variable domain (outside the CDR3, taken from reference TRBV5-1 and TRBJ2-2): KAGVTQTPRYLIKTRGQQVTLSCSPISGHRSVSWYQQTPGQGLQFLFEYFSETQRNKGNFPGRFSGRQFSNSRSEMNVSTLELGDSALYLCASSYNSDDTGELFFGEGSRLTVL.

This chain connects TRBV4-1 to TRBJ2-1; 9 positions agree with TRBD2. Germline values: CDR1 MGHRA, CDR2 YSYEKL. The V and J ends lost 0 bases and 1 base, in that order; junction bases with no gene match: 4. The CDR3 is 17 residues long. CDR3 bases: TGCGCCAGCAGCCAAGATACAACTAGCGGGTCCTACAATGAGCAGTTCTTC. It yields the protein CASSQDTTSGSYNEQFF.

The J gene is TRBJ1-1, the V gene TRBV2; D unclear. The length of the CDR3 is 13 residues. Trimming took 2 bases from V and 0 from J, leaving 4 bases between them. CDR1 is SNHLY, CDR2 FYNNEI, per germline. CDR3 region: CASSERLNTEAFF. The CDR3 DNA reads as TGTGCCAGCAGTGAACGTTTGAACACTGAAGCTTTCTTT.

This clone appeared once. This chain uses TRBV5-1 with TRBJ2-3, with 13 bases aligning to TRBD2. The CDR3 is 15 amino acids. J was trimmed by 4 bases and V by 4 bases; bases with no gene match: 3. Germline CDR1 SGHRS, CDR2 YFSETQ. This chain's CDR3 is CASSQTSGGSDTQYF. The CDR3 DNA is TGCGCCAGCAGCCAGACTAGCGGGGGGTCAGATACGCAGTATTTT.

The V gene is TRBV4-3, the J gene TRBJ2-2; TRBD1 matches at 7 bases. The CDR3 loop spans 17 amino acids. J gave up 3 bases and V 0 bases, and 7 bases lay outside the gene matches. CDR1 is LGHNA and CDR2 is YSLEER in the germline V gene. The CDR3 here is CASSQDHGQDYTGELFF. Here the CDR3 DNA reads TGCGCCAGCAGCCAAGATCATGGACAGGATTACACCGGGGAGCTGTTTTTT.

J is TRBJ2-3 and V is TRBV7-3; TRBD2 aligns across 14 bases. Germline assignment: CDR1 SGHTA and CDR2 FQGTGA. The CDR3 has 16 residues. J gave up 3 bases and V 4 bases, and 3 bases lay outside the gene matches. CDR3 nucleotide sequence: TGTGCCAGCAGCTCCGGGACTAGCGGGAGAACAGATACGCAGTATTTT. Translated, it gives CASSSGTSGRTDTQYF.

This clone was seen just once. The CDR3 spells CASSQGRSGGVGETQYF. CDR3 nucleotide sequence: TGTGCCAGCAGCCAAGGAAGGAGCGGGGGGGTAGGAGAGACCCAGTACTTC. The genes are TRBV4-2 and TRBJ2-5; TRBD2 agrees at 10 bases. Per germline, CDR1 LGHNA and CDR2 YNFKEQ. V dropped 1 base and J dropped 4; count of bases not matched to a gene: 9. CDR3 length equals 17 residues.

This clone is a singleton in its sample. The rearrangement links TRBV19 to TRBJ2-7; TRBD1 matches at 10 bases. The ends lost 5 bases at V and 7 bases at J; junction bases unmatched: 8. CDR1 is LNHDA, CDR2 SQIVND, per germline (reference sequence). The CDR3 runs to 14 residues. The CDR3 DNA reads TGTGCCAGTAGTTCAACGACAGGGGGCGGGGAGCAGTACTTC. It encodes CASSSTTGGGEQYF.

The genes are TRBV9 and TRBJ1-3; 7 bases line up with TRBD1. The CDR3 is 13 amino acids. CDR1 SGDLS and CDR2 YYNGEE come from the germline V gene. With V trimmed by 1 base and J by 8 bases, 3 bases remained unmatched. This CDR3 reads CASSVTGEDTIYF. The CDR3 nucleotides read TGTGCCAGCAGCGTAACAGGGGAGGACACCATATATTTT.

The V gene is TRBV27, the J gene TRBJ2-4, with TRBD1 matching 10 bases. CDR3 length: 15 amino acids. Germline V gene data show CDR1 as MNHEY and CDR2 as SMNVEV (reference sequence). The ends lost 5 bases at V and 6 bases at J; junction bases unmatched: 7. CDR3 DNA: TGTGCCAGCAGTAAGCTCGGGACAGGGGTAAACATTCAGTACTTC. Its translation is CASSKLGTGVNIQYF.

The genes are TRBV9 and TRBJ1-4, with no clear D. V lost 2 bases, J lost 8 bases, and 16 bases lay in between. Germline CDR1 is SGDLS and CDR2 is YYNGEE. The CDR3 loop spans 15 amino acids. As DNA, the CDR3 is TGTGCCAGCAGCGTCGGACCTTTAGGCGGGGAAAAACTGTTTTTT. Its protein product is CASSVGPLGGEKLFF. Together with reference TRBV9 and TRBJ1-4, the CDR3 gives the full variable domain: DSGVTQTPKHLITATGQRVTLRCSPRSGDLSVYWYQQSLDQGLQFLIQYYNGEERAKGNILERFSAQQFPDLHSELNLSSLELGDSALYFCASSVGPLGGEKLFFGSGTQLSVL.

The chain carries TRBV6-5 and TRBJ2-4; TRBD2 aligns across 11 bases. V was clipped by 5 bases and J by 5 bases; unmatched bases: 5. The CDR3 extends over 15 amino acids. Germline CDR1 and CDR2: MNHEY and SVGAGI. The DNA of the CDR3 is TGTGCCAGCAGTAAATGGGGACTAGCGGAAAACATTCAGTACTTC. The encoded protein is CASSKWGLAENIQYF.

The V gene is TRBV28, the J gene TRBJ2-7; D is perhaps TRBD2 (6 bases). Trimming removed 6 bases at V and 3 bases at J, with 15 bases between. The CDR3 consists of 14 residues. Germline V gene data show CDR1 as MDHEN and CDR2 as SYDVKM. This CDR3 reads CASSPPTSLYEQYF. CDR3 coding DNA: TGTGCCAGCAGCCCCCCAACTAGCCTCTACGAGCAGTACTTC.

This clone was seen only once. The V call is TRBV19, the J call TRBJ2-7; tentative D call: TRBD2 (5 bases). The CDR3 has 15 residues. V gave up 3 bases and J gave up 5 bases, with 17 bases separating them. Germline-derived CDR1 and CDR2 are LNHDA and SQIVND (reference sequence). The CDR3 DNA is TGTGCCAGTAGTATTCGCTGGGCTGAGGGCGACGAGCAGTACTTC. Protein product: CASSIRWAEGDEQYF.

V gene TRBV5-1 combines with J gene TRBJ1-1; D is perhaps TRBD1 (5 bases). The germline V and J ends were trimmed by 0 bases and 7 bases, with 10 bases remaining between them. The CDR3 runs to 13 residues. Germline loops: CDR1 SGHRS, CDR2 YFSETQ. Here the CDR3 reads CASSLGQPREAFF. DNA for the CDR3: TGCGCCAGCAGCTTGGGACAGCCACGTGAAGCTTTCTTT.

This clone came up a few times. The rearrangement joins TRBV1 to TRBJ2-1; TRBD2 is the table's D call, not checked against the DNA. TRBV1 is a pseudogene segment. This CDR3 region has 15 residues. Here the CDR3 DNA reads TGCACCAGCAGCCAGGCGGGGAGCTCCTACAATGAGCAGTTCTTC. Protein sequence: CTSSQAGSSYNEQFF.

This clone was counted only a few times. The J gene is TRBJ1-5, the V gene TRBV20-1; D perhaps matches TRBD1 (5 bases). V was shortened by 3 bases and J by 2 bases, with 14 bases between the two germline ends. The CDR3 runs to 15 residues. Germline V gene data show CDR1 as DFQATT and CDR2 as SNEGSKA (reference sequence). The CDR3 region has the DNA TGCAGTGCTAGTCAGGGCCCCTGGGGCAATCAGCCCCAGCATTTT. Amino acid sequence: CSASQGPWGNQPQHF.

J is TRBJ1-2 and V is TRBV6-2 or TRBV6-3, with 11 bases identical to TRBD1. The CDR3 is 14 residues long. The V and J ends lost 5 bases and 4 bases, in that order; junction bases with no gene match: 3. CDR1 is MNHEY and CDR2 is SVGEGT in the germline V gene. For the CDR3, the DNA is TGTGCCAGCAGTACCGGGACAGGGGGCTATGGCTACACCTTC. This codes for CASSTGTGGYGYTF.

V usage is TRBV7-2 and J usage is TRBJ2-7; D might be TRBD2 (6 bases). CDR3 length: 15 residues. Looked up from germline, CDR1 is SGHTA and CDR2 is FQGNSA. Between the trimmed V and J ends, which lost 6 bases and 2 bases, there was a span of 17 bases. The CDR3 region has the DNA TGTGCCAGCAGTTCCGGGGCGGGGCCTACCTACGAGCAGTACTTC. Translation gives CASSSGAGPTYEQYF.

This clone occurred a few times. The chain joins TRBV6-2 or TRBV6-3 to TRBJ2-1; TRBD2 aligns across 11 bases. In germline, CDR1 is MNHEY, CDR2 SVGEGT. The CDR3 runs 18 residues. The junction had 11 bases not matched to a gene; V was cut back by 0 bases and J by 7 bases. The CDR3 DNA is TGTGCCAGCAGTTACTCGATGGGTAGCGGGAGGGCCGAAAATGAGCAGTTCTTC. Residues: CASSYSMGSGRAENEQFF.